The T cell receptor beta chain described here comes from a study of blood T cell repertoires in COVID-19. Turning to the study itself: From the United States, Italy and Spain came samples of acute and convalescent COVID-19.

Using immunoSEQ multiplex PCR, the repertoire was profiled, and TCRdb retains in-frame clones only, with some absent. This table holds roughly 280,000 clones, 86% found once. Germline V gene lookup returns CDR1 MDHEN and CDR2 SYDVKM. The length of the CDR3 is 11 residues. V was clipped by 4 bases and J by 14 bases, with 14 bases between them. J is TRBJ1-1 and V is TRBV28; possible D gene TRBD1, 6 bases. Sequenced sample: peripheral blood. The origin of this receptor is a man aged 40-55 years with active or convalescent COVID-19. The CDR3 here is CASSSPGTSFF. In nucleotides, the CDR3 is TGTGCCAGCAGTTCCCCCGGGACATCCTTCTTT. Using reference TRBV28 and TRBJ1-1 for the parts outside the CDR3, the full variable domain is DVKVTQSSRYLVKRTGEKVFLECVQDMDHENMFWYRQDPGLGLRLIYFSYDVKMKEKGDIPEGYSVSREKKERFSLILESASTNQTSMYLCASSSPGTSFFGQGTRLTVV.